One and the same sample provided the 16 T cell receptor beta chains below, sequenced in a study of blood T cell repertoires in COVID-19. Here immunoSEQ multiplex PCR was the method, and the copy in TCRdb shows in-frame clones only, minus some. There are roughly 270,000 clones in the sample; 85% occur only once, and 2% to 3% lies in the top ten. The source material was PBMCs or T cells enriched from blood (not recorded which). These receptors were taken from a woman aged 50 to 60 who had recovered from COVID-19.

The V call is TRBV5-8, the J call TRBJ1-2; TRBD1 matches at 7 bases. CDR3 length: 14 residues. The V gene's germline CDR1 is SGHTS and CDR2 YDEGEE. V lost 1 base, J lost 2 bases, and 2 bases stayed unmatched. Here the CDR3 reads CASSLLQGNYGYTF. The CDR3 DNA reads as TGTGCCAGCAGCTTGCTACAGGGGAACTATGGCTACACCTTC. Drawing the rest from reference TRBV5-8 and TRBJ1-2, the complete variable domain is EAGVTQSPTHLIKTRGQQATLRCSPISGHTSVYWYQQALGLGLQFLLWYDEGEERNRGNFPPRFSGRQFPNYSSELNVNALELEDSALYLCASSLLQGNYGYTFGSGTRLTVV.

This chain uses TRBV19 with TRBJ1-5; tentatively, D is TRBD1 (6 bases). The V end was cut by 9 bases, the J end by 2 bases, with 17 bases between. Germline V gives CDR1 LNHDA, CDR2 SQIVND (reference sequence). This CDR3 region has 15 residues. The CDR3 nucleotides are TGTGCCAGCCGGGACCGGACAGTCGGCAATCAGCCCCAGCATTTT. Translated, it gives CASRDRTVGNQPQHF.

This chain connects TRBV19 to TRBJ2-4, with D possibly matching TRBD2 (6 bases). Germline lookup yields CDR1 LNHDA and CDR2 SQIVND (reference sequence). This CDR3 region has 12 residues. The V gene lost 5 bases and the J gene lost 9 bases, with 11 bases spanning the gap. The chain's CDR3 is CASSPEGGIQYF. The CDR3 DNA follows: TGTGCCAGTAGTCCGGAGGGTGGCATTCAGTACTTC.

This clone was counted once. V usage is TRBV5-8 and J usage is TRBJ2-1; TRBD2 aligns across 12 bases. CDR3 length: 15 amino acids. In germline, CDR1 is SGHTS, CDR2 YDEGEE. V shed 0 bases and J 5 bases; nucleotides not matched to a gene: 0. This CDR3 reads CASSLGLAGDNEQFF. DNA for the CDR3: TGTGCCAGCAGCTTGGGACTAGCGGGAGACAATGAGCAGTTCTTC.

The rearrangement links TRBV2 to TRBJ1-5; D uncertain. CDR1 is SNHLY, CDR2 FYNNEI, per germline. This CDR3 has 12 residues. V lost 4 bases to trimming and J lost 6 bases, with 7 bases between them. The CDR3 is CASSVTGQPQHF. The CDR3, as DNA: TGTGCCAGCAGTGTAACGGGTCAGCCCCAGCATTTT.

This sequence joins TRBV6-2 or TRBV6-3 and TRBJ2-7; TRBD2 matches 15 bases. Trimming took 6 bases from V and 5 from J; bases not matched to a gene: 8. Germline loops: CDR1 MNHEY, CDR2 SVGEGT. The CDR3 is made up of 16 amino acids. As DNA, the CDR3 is TGTGCCAGCAGCCATGGACTAGCGGGGGGGTTCAACGAGCAGTACTTC. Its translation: CASSHGLAGGFNEQYF.

The CDR3 reads CATRRGNSNQPQHF. CDR3 in DNA: TGTGCCACCCGACGGGGGAATAGCAATCAGCCCCAGCATTTT. The J gene is TRBJ1-5, the V gene TRBV19; perhaps TRBD1 as D (5 bases). Trimming took 10 bases from V and 0 from J, leaving 13 bases between them. Looked up from germline, CDR1 is LNHDA and CDR2 is SQIVND (reference sequence). The CDR3 length is 14 residues.

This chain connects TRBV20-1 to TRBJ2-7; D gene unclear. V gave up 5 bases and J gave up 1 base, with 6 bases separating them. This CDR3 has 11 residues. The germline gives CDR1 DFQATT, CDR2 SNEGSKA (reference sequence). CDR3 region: CSAAASYEQYF. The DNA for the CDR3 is TGCAGTGCTGCCGCGTCCTACGAGCAGTACTTC.

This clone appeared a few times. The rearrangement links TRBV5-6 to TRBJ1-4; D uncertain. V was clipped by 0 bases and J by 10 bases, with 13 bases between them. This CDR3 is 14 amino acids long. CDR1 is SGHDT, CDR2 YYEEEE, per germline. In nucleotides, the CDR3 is TGTGCCAGCAGCTTGGTAGCTGCCCGGGGAAAACTGTTTTTT. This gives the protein CASSLVAARGKLFF.

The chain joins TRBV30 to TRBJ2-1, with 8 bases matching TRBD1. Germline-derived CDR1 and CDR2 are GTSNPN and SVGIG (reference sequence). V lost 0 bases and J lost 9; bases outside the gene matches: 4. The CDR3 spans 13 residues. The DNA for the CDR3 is TGTGCCTGGAGTGTACTCCAGGGGGCTGAGCAGTTCTTC. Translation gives CAWSVLQGAEQFF. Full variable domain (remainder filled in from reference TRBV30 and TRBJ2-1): SQTIHQWPATLVQPVGSPLSLECTVEGTSNPNLYWYRQAAGRGLQLLFYSVGIGQISSEVPQNLSASRPQDRQFILSSKKLLLSDSGFYLCAWSVLQGAEQFFGPGTRLTVL.

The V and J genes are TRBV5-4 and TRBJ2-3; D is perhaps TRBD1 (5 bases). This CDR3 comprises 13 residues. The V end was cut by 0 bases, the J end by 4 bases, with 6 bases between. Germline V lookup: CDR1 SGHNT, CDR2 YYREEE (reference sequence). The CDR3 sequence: CASSLGTSDTQYF. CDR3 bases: TGTGCCAGCAGCTTGGGGACATCAGATACGCAGTATTTT.

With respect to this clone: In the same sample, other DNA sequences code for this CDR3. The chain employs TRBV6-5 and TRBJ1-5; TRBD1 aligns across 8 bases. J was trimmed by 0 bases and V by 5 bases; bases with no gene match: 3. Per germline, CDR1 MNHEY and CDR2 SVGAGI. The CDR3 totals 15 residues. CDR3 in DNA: TGTGCCAGCAGTCCTGACAGGGGTAGCAATCAGCCCCAGCATTTT. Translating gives CASSPDRGSNQPQHF.

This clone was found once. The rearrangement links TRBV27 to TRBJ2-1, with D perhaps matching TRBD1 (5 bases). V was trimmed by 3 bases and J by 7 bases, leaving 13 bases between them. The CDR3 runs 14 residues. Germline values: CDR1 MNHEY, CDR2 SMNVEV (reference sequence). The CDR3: CASSLRRASNEQFF. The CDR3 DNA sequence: TGTGCCAGCAGTTTGCGCAGGGCTAGTAATGAGCAGTTCTTC.

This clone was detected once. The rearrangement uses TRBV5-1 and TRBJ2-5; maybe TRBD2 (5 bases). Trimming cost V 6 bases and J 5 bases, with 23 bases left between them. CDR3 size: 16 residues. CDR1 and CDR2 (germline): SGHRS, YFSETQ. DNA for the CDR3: TGCGCCAGCACCCATAGCGATAACCTCGCCGGGGAGACCCAGTACTTC. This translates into CASTHSDNLAGETQYF.

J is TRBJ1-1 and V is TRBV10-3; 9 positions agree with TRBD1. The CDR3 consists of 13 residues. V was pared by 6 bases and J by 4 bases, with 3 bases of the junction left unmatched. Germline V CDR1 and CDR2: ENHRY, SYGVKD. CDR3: CAIRGTGTTEAFF. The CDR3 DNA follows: TGTGCCATCAGGGGGACAGGGACCACTGAAGCTTTCTTT.

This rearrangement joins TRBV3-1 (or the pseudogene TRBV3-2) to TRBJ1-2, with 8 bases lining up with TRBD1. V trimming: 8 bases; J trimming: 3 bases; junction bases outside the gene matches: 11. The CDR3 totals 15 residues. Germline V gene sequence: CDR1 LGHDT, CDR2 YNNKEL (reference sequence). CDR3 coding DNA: TGTGCCAGCGGAGAATCCGGGACAGGACACTATGGCTACACCTTC. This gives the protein CASGESGTGHYGYTF.